This passage covers 4 T cell receptor beta chains from one sample sequenced in a study of T cells after yellow fever vaccination (dated by TCRdb to between 2019 and 2020). The library was prepared using 5' RACE. The sequencer listed for this sample is Illumina NovaSeq 6000. Using fastp at Q25 and MiXCR, TCRdb reprocessed the public reads and kept productive beta chains. Rows are unified per CDR3 protein, each entry keeping the most common DNA and genes. Present in this sample are around 260,000 distinct CDR3 sequences, about 5.2% of which were seen just once. The top ten constitute 2.5% to 4% of the sample. In the paper's terms, the treatment or condition label means: live attenuated yellow fever vaccine strain. The sequencing here drew on CD4+ T cells sorted from PBMCs, taken on the day of the yellow fever booster vaccination. These receptor sequences come from a man aged 18 to 30 who received the YFV17D yellow fever vaccine.

In its sample, this clonotype was seen a few times. This rearrangement joins TRBV5-4 to TRBJ2-2; tentative D call: TRBD1 (6 bases). The CDR3 spans 15 residues. The V gene's germline CDR1 is SGHNT and CDR2 YYREEE (reference sequence). V shed 4 bases and J shed 4 bases, with 14 bases lying between them. In DNA, the CDR3 is TGTGCCAGCAGCACGAAACAGGGTCCCACCGGGGAGCTGTTTTTT. Translating it yields CASSTKQGPTGELFF.

This clonotype has a count of ten or more. The J gene is TRBJ2-2, the V gene TRBV10-1, with D possibly matching TRBD1 (6 bases). The CDR3 length is 18 residues. The ends were cut back, 8 bases at V and 0 bases at J, with 22 bases in the middle. Germline values: CDR1 WNHNN, CDR2 SYGVQD (reference sequence). DNA for the CDR3: TGCGCCAGCGCCCGGGACACCTTCTACCACCCGAACACCGGGGAGCTGTTTTTT. The encoded protein is CASARDTFYHPNTGELFF.

The chain recombines TRBV5-1 with TRBJ2-5, with a tentative D call TRBD1 (6 bases). Trimming shortened V by 0 bases and J by 2 bases, and 11 bases separated the two germline ends. Germline values: CDR1 SGHRS, CDR2 YFSETQ. The CDR3 spans 15 residues. CDR3 amino acids: CASSLAGRGQETQYF. For the CDR3, the DNA is TGCGCCAGCAGCTTGGCCGGAAGGGGGCAAGAGACCCAGTACTTC.

This clonotype came up a few times. This chain joins TRBV4-2 and TRBJ1-5; the D is unclear. The CDR3 loop spans 14 amino acids. Deletions cut 0 bases from V and 7 bases from J, with 10 bases between. Germline assignment: CDR1 LGHNA and CDR2 YNFKEQ. The CDR3 sequence is CASSQDLGKQPQHF. The CDR3 DNA follows: TGTGCCAGCAGCCAAGATTTGGGGAAACAGCCCCAGCATTTT.